Listed below are T cell receptor beta chains from one sample, sequenced in a study of PD-1 blockade in classical Hodgkin lymphoma. Clones were read by immunoSEQ multiplex PCR, and TCRdb kept only the in-frame ones, dropping some. The sample contains under 20,000 clones, about 81% of which appear only once. The sample consisted of peripheral blood mononuclear cells (PBMCs), taken before the second cycle of nivolumab. Receptor source: a human donor with classical Hodgkin lymphoma. CDR3s include the opening cysteine and the closing phenylalanine or tryptophan. Each record gives: V gene, J gene, CDR3 protein.

V: TRBV30
J: TRBJ2-5
CDR3: CAWSKGGETQYF

V: TRBV7-9
J: TRBJ2-1
CDR3: CASSAGLAGGRYNEQFF

V: TRBV7-9
J: TRBJ1-4
CDR3: CASSLIASNEKLFF

V: TRBV7-9
J: TRBJ1-2
CDR3: CASSPLHGRLLNF

V: TRBV28
J: TRBJ1-1
CDR3: CASTLGGWDEAFF

V: TRBV28
J: TRBJ1-2
CDR3: CASSSTGGRLNDGYTF

V: TRBV5-4
J: TRBJ2-7
CDR3: CASSLLGQGTYEQYF

V: TRBV20-1
J: TRBJ2-7
CDR3: CSVVTAYEQYF

V: TRBV5-1
J: TRBJ2-3
CDR3: CASSEGQTSGDTQYF

V: TRBV19
J: TRBJ1-2
CDR3: CASSIRGHYGYTF

V: TRBV5-4
J: TRBJ2-7
CDR3: CASSLDAYEQYF

V: TRBV6-1
J: TRBJ1-2
CDR3: CASSEAGGYGYTF

V: TRBV19
J: TRBJ2-1
CDR3: CASSIGYVEQFF

V: TRBV4-2
J: TRBJ2-5
CDR3: CASSQSASGGGETQYF

V: TRBV7-9
J: TRBJ1-1
CDR3: CASSWGQGVAEAFF

V: TRBV16
J: TRBJ1-2
CDR3: CASSHTTGGSYGYTF

V: TRBV10-3
J: TRBJ2-1
CDR3: CAISEGRGSYNEQFF

V: TRBV11-2
J: TRBJ2-5
CDR3: CASSLLSLAEETQYF

V: TRBV29-1
J: TRBJ2-1
CDR3: CSALRGGGYNEQFF

V: TRBV29-1
J: TRBJ2-7
CDR3: CSAQGFKGTYEQYF

V: TRBV6-1
J: TRBJ1-2
CDR3: CAIPGVYYGYTF

V: TRBV9
J: TRBJ2-5
CDR3: CASSVVVGGGWETQYF

V: TRBV11-2
J: TRBJ1-5
CDR3: CASSLEHNQPQHF

V: TRBV27
J: TRBJ1-2
CDR3: CASSLSRDYGYTF

V: TRBV4-3
J: TRBJ1-1
CDR3: CASSPAAGSLNTEAFF

V: TRBV5-6
J: TRBJ2-6
CDR3: CASSHPQGAGANVLTF

V: TRBV5-8
J: TRBJ2-1
CDR3: CASSKGLYNEQFF

V: TRBV2
J: TRBJ2-5
CDR3: CASSELTGEETQYF

V: TRBV6-6
J: TRBJ2-5
CDR3: CASRSSGGMQETQYF

V: TRBV5-1
J: TRBJ2-2
CDR3: CASDSGTTNTGELFF